The 13 T cell receptor beta chains given below trace back to one sample, sequenced in a study of long-term antiretroviral therapy in people with HIV. Version v3.0 of the immunoSEQ assay ran at survey level. Sequencing was performed with immunoSEQ multiplex PCR; in TCRdb, only in-frame clones are kept and a portion is missing. Of some 14,000 clones listed, about 79% are singletons. The material sequenced was unsorted PBMCs, taken just before starting antiretroviral therapy. These receptors were taken from a man aged 35-49 years with HIV.

This clone occurred a few times. The chain is built from TRBV29-1 and TRBJ2-1; D is unclear. Between the trimmed V and J ends, which lost 4 bases and 10 bases, there was a span of 8 bases. CDR1 is SQVTM and CDR2 is ANQGSEA in the germline V gene. The CDR3 sequence is 10 residues long. The CDR3 spells CSVVVTEQFF. CDR3 sequence (DNA): TGCAGCGTTGTCGTGACCGAGCAGTTCTTC.

The V and J genes are TRBV6-1 and TRBJ2-1; the D is unclear. Trimming stripped 3 bases from V and 10 bases from J, with 7 bases between. This CDR3 contains 11 residues. CDR1 MNHNS and CDR2 SASEGT come from the germline V gene. This CDR3 is CASSDVGEQFF. In DNA, the CDR3 is TGTGCCAGCAGTGATGTCGGGGAGCAGTTCTTC.

This sequence joins TRBV5-6 and TRBJ2-5, with D uncertain. The CDR3 is 14 amino acids. Trimming took 4 bases from V and 2 from J, leaving 12 bases between them. Germline assignment: CDR1 SGHDT and CDR2 YYEEEE. The CDR3 sequence: CASSIPNGQETQYF. The CDR3 DNA reads as TGTGCCAGCAGCATACCCAATGGACAAGAGACCCAGTACTTC.

DNA for the CDR3: TGTGCCAGCAGCTCACAGGGGGATGCCTACGAGCAGTACTTC. Its protein product is CASSSQGDAYEQYF. V and J are TRBV5-5 and TRBJ2-7; 8 nucleotides align to TRBD1. The CDR3 has 14 residues. The V and J ends lost 3 bases and 2 bases, in that order; junction bases with no gene match: 4. Germline CDR1 and CDR2: SGHKS and YYEKEE (reference sequence). Looking up the rest from reference TRBV5-5 and TRBJ2-7 gives the full variable domain: DAGVTQSPTHLIKTRGQQVTLRCSPISGHKSVSWYQQVLGQGPQFIFQYYEKEERGRGNFPDRFSARQFPNYSSELNVNALLLGDSALYLCASSSQGDAYEQYFGPGTRLTVT.

This chain links TRBV5-1 with TRBJ2-2; 13 nucleotides line up with TRBD2. Unmatched junction bases numbered 4, after V lost 2 bases and J lost 0 bases. Germline V gene sequence: CDR1 SGHRS, CDR2 YFSETQ. The CDR3 loop spans 18 amino acids. For the CDR3, the DNA is TGCGCCAGCAGCTTCCTGGGACTAGCGGGGACGAACACCGGGGAGCTGTTTTTT. Its translation is CASSFLGLAGTNTGELFF.

The chain joins TRBV30 to TRBJ1-2; D is possibly TRBD1 (5 bases). This CDR3 region has 14 residues. Germline values: CDR1 GTSNPN, CDR2 SVGIG (reference sequence). V gave up 0 bases and J gave up 4 bases, with 12 bases separating them. The CDR3 loop is CAWSVRDSFYGYTF. The CDR3 bases are TGTGCCTGGAGTGTACGAGACAGCTTCTATGGCTACACCTTC.

V usage is TRBV6-1 and J usage is TRBJ2-7, with TRBD2 matching over 9 bases. Trimming at V came to 3 bases and at J to 2 bases, leaving 5 bases not matched to a gene. CDR1 and CDR2 from the germline V gene are MNHNS and SASEGT. This CDR3 has 15 amino acids. As DNA, the CDR3 is TGTGCCAGCAGTGAGAGTCTAGCGGGGCCCTACGAGCAGTACTTC. The encoded protein is CASSESLAGPYEQYF.

V and J are TRBV2 and TRBJ2-7; TRBD1 matches 7 bases. V dropped 8 bases and J dropped 2; count of bases not matched to a gene: 6. CDR1 is SNHLY, CDR2 FYNNEI, per germline. This CDR3 has 13 residues. The CDR3 loop is CASRWDSAYEQYF. The CDR3 region has the DNA TGTGCCAGCCGTTGGGACAGCGCCTACGAGCAGTACTTC. Filled out from reference TRBV2 and TRBJ2-7, the complete variable domain reads EPEVTQTPSHQVTQMGQEVILRCVPISNHLYFYWYRQILGQKVEFLVSFYNNEISEKSEIFDDQFSVERPDGSNFTLKIRSTKLEDSAMYFCASRWDSAYEQYFGPGTRLTVT.

The rearrangement links TRBV5-1 to TRBJ2-5; the match to TRBD1 covers 9 bases. CDR1 and CDR2 (germline): SGHRS, YFSETQ. The V segment lost 0 bases and the J segment 5 bases; nucleotides outside the gene matches: 5. The length of the CDR3 is 15 residues. The CDR3 reads CASSLEGTGRETQYF. The CDR3 bases are TGCGCCAGCAGCTTGGAGGGGACAGGGAGGGAGACCCAGTACTTC.

The V and J genes are TRBV7-9 and TRBJ1-1; D is unclear. In germline, CDR1 is SEHNR, CDR2 FQNEAQ (reference sequence). The germline V and J ends were trimmed by 4 bases and 1 base, with 13 bases remaining between them. The CDR3 sequence is 15 residues long. CDR3 protein: CASSSFIAQNTEAFF. CDR3 sequence (DNA): TGTGCCAGCAGCTCGTTCATAGCCCAGAACACTGAAGCTTTCTTT.

This clone was detected a few times. The same CDR3 arises from other DNA sequences in this sample as well. The chain carries TRBV7-9 and TRBJ2-2, with D hard to call. The V gene's germline CDR1 is SEHNR and CDR2 FQNEAQ (reference sequence). The V end lost 5 bases, the J end lost 2 bases, and 6 bases lay between the germline ends. The CDR3 runs 13 residues. In DNA form, the CDR3 reads TGTGCCAGCAGCCCCCAAAACACCGGGGAGCTGTTTTTT. Its translation is CASSPQNTGELFF.

This rearrangement joins TRBV9 to TRBJ2-2; TRBD2 aligns across 14 bases. Germline assignment: CDR1 SGDLS and CDR2 YYNGEE. J gave up 4 bases and V 3 bases, and 8 bases lay outside the gene matches. The CDR3 covers 18 residues. The CDR3 loop reads CASSAGLAGGPSTGELFF. CDR3 sequence (DNA): TGTGCCAGCAGCGCCGGACTAGCGGGAGGTCCGAGCACCGGGGAGCTGTTTTTT.

V is TRBV5-6 and J is TRBJ2-3; TRBD2 matches 12 bases. The CDR3 sequence is 15 residues long. V shed 2 bases and J 3 bases; nucleotides not matched to a gene: 1. Looked up from germline, CDR1 is SGHDT and CDR2 is YYEEEE. The CDR3 spells CASSFGLAGTDTQYF. The CDR3 DNA is TGTGCCAGCAGCTTCGGACTAGCGGGGACAGATACGCAGTATTTT.